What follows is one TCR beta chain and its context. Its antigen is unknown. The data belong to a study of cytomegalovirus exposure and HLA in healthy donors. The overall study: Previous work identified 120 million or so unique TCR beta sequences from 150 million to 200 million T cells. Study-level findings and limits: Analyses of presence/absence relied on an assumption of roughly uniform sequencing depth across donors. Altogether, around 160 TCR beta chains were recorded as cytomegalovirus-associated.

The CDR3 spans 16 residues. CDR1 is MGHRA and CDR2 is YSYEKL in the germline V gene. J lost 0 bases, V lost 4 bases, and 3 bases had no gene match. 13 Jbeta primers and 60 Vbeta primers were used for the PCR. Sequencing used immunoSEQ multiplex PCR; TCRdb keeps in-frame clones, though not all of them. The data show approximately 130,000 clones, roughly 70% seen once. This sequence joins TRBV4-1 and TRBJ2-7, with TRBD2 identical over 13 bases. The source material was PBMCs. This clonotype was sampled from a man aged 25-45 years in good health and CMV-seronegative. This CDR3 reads CASSRRTSGSSYEQYF. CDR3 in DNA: TGCGCCAGCAGCCGAAGGACTAGCGGGAGCTCCTACGAGCAGTACTTC.